A single sample gave rise to the 22 T cell receptor beta chains below, sequenced in a study of neurological immune-mediated disorders. TCRdb reprocessed the 5' RACE reads via MiXCR and lists one record per CDR3 protein. The table includes roughly 80,000 distinct CDR3 sequences, 15% to 20% detected once. The specimen was PBMCs. These receptors were collected from a woman aged 40 to 49 in good health.

The rearrangement uses TRBV7-2 and TRBJ2-3; TRBD1 aligns across 10 bases. Per the germline V gene, CDR1 is SGHTA and CDR2 is FQGNSA. V dropped 3 bases and J dropped 4; count of bases not matched to a gene: 1. There are 14 residues in the CDR3. CDR3 DNA: TGTGCCAGCAGCTTCGACAGGGGGCCAGATACGCAGTATTTT. Amino acid sequence: CASSFDRGPDTQYF.

This clonotype was observed at least ten times. The genes are TRBV5-1 and TRBJ2-4; unclear D gene. The CDR3 loop spans 16 amino acids. The V gene's germline CDR1 is SGHRS and CDR2 YFSETQ. V was pared by 0 bases and J by 7 bases, with 17 bases between. The CDR3 bases are TGCGCCAGCAGCTTGGCCAGTTTGGTTTTTGGGAACATTCAGTACTTC. Protein product: CASSLASLVFGNIQYF. The variable domain in full, completed from reference TRBV5-1 and TRBJ2-4, reads KAGVTQTPRYLIKTRGQQVTLSCSPISGHRSVSWYQQTPGQGLQFLFEYFSETQRNKGNFPGRFSGRQFSNSRSEMNVSTLELGDSALYLCASSLASLVFGNIQYFGAGTRLSVL.

The chain uses TRBV20-1 and TRBJ1-5, with 9 bases matching TRBD1. The J call may be incorrect, as the DNA end agrees better with TRBJ2-3. The CDR3 sequence is 15 residues long. The V gene's germline CDR1 is DFQATT and CDR2 SNEGSKA (reference sequence). CDR3 protein: CSARVTGGYSQPQYF. As DNA, the CDR3 is TGCAGTGCTAGAGTCACAGGGGGCTACAGTCAGCCCCAGTATTTT.

This clonotype was counted many times. Here the CDR3 reads CASLTNGELFF. CDR3 DNA sequence: TGTGCCAGCTTAACAAACGGGGAGCTGTTTTTT. This chain uses TRBV28 with TRBJ2-2; D unclear. Germline CDR1 reads MDHEN; CDR2 reads SYDVKM. CDR3 length: 11 residues. V was clipped by 8 bases and J by 7 bases, with 8 bases between them.

Ten or more counts support this clonotype. The rearrangement links TRBV20-1 to TRBJ2-1; no clear D. Germline V gene data show CDR1 as DFQATT and CDR2 as SNEGSKA (reference sequence). Trimming removed 6 bases from V and 5 bases from J, with 11 bases in between. The CDR3 has 12 amino acids. CDR3 residues: CSASTFNNEQFF. The CDR3 DNA reads TGCAGTGCCTCGACGTTCAACAATGAGCAGTTCTTC.

This clonotype was detected many times. The chain joins TRBV6-5 to TRBJ1-3, with 7 bases that match TRBD1. CDR3 length: 15 residues. V lost 6 bases, J lost 4 bases, and 9 bases stayed unmatched. Germline V lookup: CDR1 MNHEY, CDR2 SVGAGI. The chain's CDR3 is CASRREQGLGNTIYF. CDR3 sequence (DNA): TGTGCCAGCAGAAGAGAACAGGGGCTCGGAAACACCATATATTTT.

This clonotype was seen ten or more times. The gene calls are TRBV5-1 and TRBJ1-4, with 7 bases identical to TRBD1. The CDR3 runs to 14 residues. J was trimmed by 0 bases and V by 4 bases; bases with no gene match: 0. The V gene's germline CDR1 is SGHRS and CDR2 YFSETQ. The chain's CDR3 is CASSQGATNEKLFF. DNA of the CDR3: TGCGCCAGCAGCCAGGGGGCAACTAATGAAAAACTGTTTTTT.

This clonotype showed up many times. CDR3 bases: TGTGCCAGCAGTGTTCCCGCTCCCACAGATACGCAGTATTTT. It translates to CASSVPAPTDTQYF. This chain joins TRBV2 and TRBJ2-3, with D unclear. V was clipped by 4 bases and J by 2 bases, with 10 bases between them. Germline CDR1 SNHLY, CDR2 FYNNEI. This CDR3 comprises 14 residues. Looking up the rest from reference TRBV2 and TRBJ2-3 gives the full variable domain: EPEVTQTPSHQVTQMGQEVILRCVPISNHLYFYWYRQILGQKVEFLVSFYNNEISEKSEIFDDQFSVERPDGSNFTLKIRSTKLEDSAMYFCASSVPAPTDTQYFGPGTRLTVL.

This clonotype was observed at least ten times. CDR3 nucleotide sequence: TGTGCCAGCAGCGGGCGGACTAGCGGGGGGAAAGAGACCCAGTACTTC. It is translated as CASSGRTSGGKETQYF. V usage is TRBV7-2 and J usage is TRBJ2-5, with 14 nucleotides matching TRBD2. CDR1 SGHTA and CDR2 FQGNSA come from the germline V gene. V shed 5 bases and J 3 bases; nucleotides not matched to a gene: 5. The CDR3 runs to 16 residues.

This clonotype was counted many times. The rearrangement uses TRBV7-2 and TRBJ2-5; D remains ambiguous. V lost 2 bases to trimming and J lost 4 bases, with 14 bases between them. The germline gives CDR1 SGHTA, CDR2 FQGNSA. The CDR3 totals 15 residues. The CDR3 is CASSLSFLGSETQYF. The DNA for the CDR3 is TGTGCCAGCAGCTTATCATTCTTAGGGTCAGAGACCCAGTACTTC. Full variable domain (missing parts from reference TRBV7-2 and TRBJ2-5): GAGVSQSPSNKVTEKGKDVELRCDPISGHTALYWYRQSLGQGLEFLIYFQGNSAPDKSGLPSDRFSAERTGGSVSTLTIQRTQQEDSAVYLCASSLSFLGSETQYFGPGTRLLVL.

Points on this clonotype: This could be a read error, since a much larger clone is one nucleotide away. This chain connects TRBV27 to TRBJ2-3; D is perhaps TRBD2 (6 bases). Germline assignment: CDR1 MNHEY and CDR2 SMNVEV (reference sequence). The CDR3 consists of 15 residues. With 2 bases removed from V and 5 bases from J, the gap between germline ends came to 14 bases. CDR3 bases: TGTGCCAGCAGTTTAACGACTAGTGGAGAAGATACGCAGTATTTT. Its translation is CASSLTTSGEDTQYF.

This clonotype has a count of ten or more. V gene TRBV5-6 combines with J gene TRBJ2-1; 8 bases match TRBD1. The CDR3 is made up of 16 amino acids. The junction had 14 bases not matched to a gene; V was cut back by 4 bases and J by 8 bases. The germline gives CDR1 SGHDT, CDR2 YYEEEE. The CDR3 DNA reads TGTGCCAGCAGCACACGCCCCCAGGGGGCAGGCCATGAGCAGTTCTTC. Amino acid sequence: CASSTRPQGAGHEQFF.

This clonotype was recorded many times. The rearrangement uses TRBV6-2 or TRBV6-3 and TRBJ2-1, with 13 bases fitting TRBD2. Germline V gene data show CDR1 as MNHEY and CDR2 as SVGEGT. With V trimmed by 2 bases and J by 0 bases, 7 bases remained unmatched. This CDR3 comprises 19 residues. CDR3 protein: CASSYRTSGGPSSYNEQFF. CDR3 DNA: TGTGCCAGCAGTTACCGGACTAGCGGGGGCCCAAGCTCCTACAATGAGCAGTTCTTC.

The V gene is TRBV10-3, the J gene TRBJ2-3; TRBD2 agrees at 7 bases. With 6 bases clipped from V and 3 bases from J, the junction kept 9 bases outside the gene matches. In germline, CDR1 is ENHRY, CDR2 SYGVKD. The length of the CDR3 is 15 residues. In nucleotides, the CDR3 is TGTGCCATCAGGGCGGGAGAAGCGGGGACAGATACGCAGTATTTT. This encodes CAIRAGEAGTDTQYF.

This clonotype has ten or more counts. The chain uses TRBV7-2 and TRBJ1-3, with D possibly TRBD1 on 5 matching bases. CDR1 SGHTA and CDR2 FQGNSA come from the germline V gene. The CDR3 totals 15 residues. Trimming removed 3 bases from V and 4 bases from J, with 13 bases in between. The DNA for the CDR3 is TGTGCCAGCAGCTTGGGGCCCTCGAAGGGAAACACCATATATTTT. Its protein product is CASSLGPSKGNTIYF. The complete variable domain, with remaining parts taken from reference TRBV7-2 and TRBJ1-3, reads GAGVSQSPSNKVTEKGKDVELRCDPISGHTALYWYRQSLGQGLEFLIYFQGNSAPDKSGLPSDRFSAERTGGSVSTLTIQRTQQEDSAVYLCASSLGPSKGNTIYFGEGSWLTVV.

This rearrangement joins TRBV5-1 to TRBJ1-1; D gene uncertain. CDR1 and CDR2 from the germline V gene are SGHRS and YFSETQ. The germline V and J ends were trimmed by 1 base and 1 base, with 5 bases remaining between them. The length of the CDR3 is 13 residues. Here the CDR3 DNA reads TGCGCCAGCAGCTTGCCCGGGAACACTGAAGCTTTCTTT. Translated: CASSLPGNTEAFF. Complete variable domain (other parts from reference TRBV5-1 and TRBJ1-1): KAGVTQTPRYLIKTRGQQVTLSCSPISGHRSVSWYQQTPGQGLQFLFEYFSETQRNKGNFPGRFSGRQFSNSRSEMNVSTLELGDSALYLCASSLPGNTEAFFGQGTRLTVV.

This clonotype was observed at least ten times. This sequence joins TRBV20-1 and TRBJ1-1; tentative D call: TRBD1 (5 bases). Looked up from germline, CDR1 is DFQATT and CDR2 is SNEGSKA (reference sequence). Trimming shortened V by 0 bases and J by 7 bases, and 15 bases separated the two germline ends. This CDR3 region has 14 residues. CDR3 sequence: CSAREGLTALEAFF. The DNA of the CDR3 is TGCAGTGCTAGAGAAGGGTTGACAGCACTTGAAGCTTTCTTT.

This clonotype showed up many times. One junction end disagrees with the germline gene, perhaps due to a read error. V gene TRBV7-7 combines with J gene TRBJ2-5; D is possibly TRBD2 (5 bases). Germline CDR1 is SSHAT and CDR2 is FNYEAQ (reference sequence). The CDR3 is made up of 16 amino acids. The CDR3 spells CASSLSLREHQETQYF. The CDR3 coding sequence is TGTGCTAGCAGCTTATCCCTGAGGGAGCATCAAGAGACCCAGTACTTC.

This clonotype was recorded at least ten times. The V gene is TRBV21-1, the J gene TRBJ2-7; the listed D gene, TRBD2, was not tested against the DNA. TRBV21-1 has pseudogene status. The CDR3 extends over 18 amino acids. CDR3 nucleotides: TGTGCCAGCAGCAAGAGGATAAGGGCCCCTCTACCCTCCTACGAGCAGTACGTC. Translating gives CASSKRIRAPLPSYEQYV.

The table lists this clonotype with many counts. The chain links TRBV4-2 to TRBJ1-3, with D unclear. Germline V gene lookup returns CDR1 LGHNA and CDR2 YNFKEQ. V gave up 0 bases and J gave up 2 bases, with 11 bases separating them. The CDR3 extends over 16 amino acids. CDR3 coding DNA: TGTGCCAGCAGCCAAGACCACGGGGATACTGGAAACACCATATATTTT. Its translation is CASSQDHGDTGNTIYF.

This rearrangement joins TRBV2 to TRBJ2-7; possible D gene TRBD2, 5 bases. V lost 6 bases to trimming and J lost 0 bases, with 12 bases between them. CDR3 size: 14 residues. CDR1 and CDR2 from the germline V gene are SNHLY and FYNNEI. DNA for the CDR3: TGTGCCAGCAGAGCGGACCGGAGCTCCTACGAGCAGTACTTC. It translates to CASRADRSSYEQYF.

This clonotype was picked up many times. The chain carries TRBV20-1 and TRBJ2-1, with D uncertain. Trimming cost V 1 base and J 6 bases, with 13 bases left between them. The germline V gene has CDR1 DFQATT and CDR2 SNEGSKA (reference sequence). The CDR3 is 14 amino acids. CDR3 sequence reads: CSARAERAGNEQFF. The DNA for the CDR3 is TGCAGTGCTAGAGCGGAAAGGGCCGGCAATGAGCAGTTCTTC.